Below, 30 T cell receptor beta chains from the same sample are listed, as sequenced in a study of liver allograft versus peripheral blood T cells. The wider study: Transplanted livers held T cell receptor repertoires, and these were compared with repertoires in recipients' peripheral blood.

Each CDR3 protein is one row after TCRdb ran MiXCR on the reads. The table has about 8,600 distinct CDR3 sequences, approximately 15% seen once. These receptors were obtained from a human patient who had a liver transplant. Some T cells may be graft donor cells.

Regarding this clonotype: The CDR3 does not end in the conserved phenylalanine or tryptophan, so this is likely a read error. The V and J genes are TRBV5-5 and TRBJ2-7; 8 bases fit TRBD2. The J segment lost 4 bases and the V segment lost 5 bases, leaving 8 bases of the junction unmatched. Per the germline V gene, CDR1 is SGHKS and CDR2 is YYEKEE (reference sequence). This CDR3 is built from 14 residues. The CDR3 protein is CASSRGGRPYEQYY. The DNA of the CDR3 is TGTGCCAGCAGTCGCGGGGGGCGGCCTTACGAGCAGTACTAC.

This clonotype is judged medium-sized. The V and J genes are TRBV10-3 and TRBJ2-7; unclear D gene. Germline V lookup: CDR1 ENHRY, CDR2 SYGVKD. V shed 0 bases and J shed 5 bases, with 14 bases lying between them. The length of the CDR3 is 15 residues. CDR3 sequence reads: CAISESTQTGDEQYF. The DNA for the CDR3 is TGTGCCATCAGTGAGTCAACTCAGACGGGCGACGAGCAGTACTTC.

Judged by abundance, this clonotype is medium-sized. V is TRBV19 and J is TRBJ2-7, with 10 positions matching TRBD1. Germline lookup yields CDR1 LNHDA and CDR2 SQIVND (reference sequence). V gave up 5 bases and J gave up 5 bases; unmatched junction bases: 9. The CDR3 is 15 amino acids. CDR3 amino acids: CASSPGTGAGNEQYF. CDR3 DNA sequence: TGTGCCAGTAGTCCGGGGACAGGGGCGGGTAACGAGCAGTACTTC. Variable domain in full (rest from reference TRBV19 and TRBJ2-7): DGGITQSPKYLFRKEGQNVTLSCEQNLNHDAMYWYRQDPGQGLRLIYYSQIVNDFQKGDIAEGYSVSREKKESFPLTVTSAQKNPTAFYLCASSPGTGAGNEQYFGPGTRLTVT.

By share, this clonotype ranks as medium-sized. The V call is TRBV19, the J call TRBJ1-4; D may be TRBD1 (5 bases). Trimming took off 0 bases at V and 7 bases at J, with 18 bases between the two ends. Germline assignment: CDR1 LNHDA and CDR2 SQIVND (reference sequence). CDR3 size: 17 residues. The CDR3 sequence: CASSIEPYRDGGEKLFF. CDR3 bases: TGTGCCAGTAGTATAGAACCCTACCGGGACGGCGGTGAAAAACTGTTTTTT.

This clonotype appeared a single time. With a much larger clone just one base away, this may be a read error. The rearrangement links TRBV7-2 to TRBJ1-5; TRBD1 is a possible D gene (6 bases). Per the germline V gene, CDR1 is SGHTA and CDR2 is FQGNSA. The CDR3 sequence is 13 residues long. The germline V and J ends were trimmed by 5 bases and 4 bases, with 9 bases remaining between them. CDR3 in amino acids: CASSRQDNQPQHF. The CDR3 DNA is TGTGCCAGCAGCCGACAGGATAATCAGCCCCAGCATTTT.

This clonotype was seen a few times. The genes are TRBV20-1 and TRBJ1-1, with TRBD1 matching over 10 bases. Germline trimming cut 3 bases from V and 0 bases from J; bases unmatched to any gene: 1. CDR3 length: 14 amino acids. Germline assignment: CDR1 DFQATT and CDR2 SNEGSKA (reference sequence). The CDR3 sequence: CSASGQGVNTEAFF. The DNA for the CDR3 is TGCAGTGCTAGCGGACAGGGGGTGAACACTGAAGCTTTCTTT.

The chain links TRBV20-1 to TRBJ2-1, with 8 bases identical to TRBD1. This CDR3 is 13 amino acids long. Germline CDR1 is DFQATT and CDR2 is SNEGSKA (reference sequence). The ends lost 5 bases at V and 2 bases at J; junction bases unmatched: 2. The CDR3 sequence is CSASDRAYNEQFF. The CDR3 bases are TGCAGTGCTTCGGACAGGGCCTACAATGAGCAGTTCTTC.

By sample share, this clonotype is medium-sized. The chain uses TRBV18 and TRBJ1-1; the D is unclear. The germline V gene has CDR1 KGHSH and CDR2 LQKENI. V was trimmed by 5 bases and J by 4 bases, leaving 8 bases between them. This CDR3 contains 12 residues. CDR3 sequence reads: CASSIRTTEAFF. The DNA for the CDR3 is TGTGCCAGCTCAATCCGGACCACTGAAGCTTTCTTT.

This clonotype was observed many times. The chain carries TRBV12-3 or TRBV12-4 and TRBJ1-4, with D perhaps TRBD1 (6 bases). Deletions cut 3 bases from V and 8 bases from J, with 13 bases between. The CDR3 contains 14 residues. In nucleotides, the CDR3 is TGTGCCAGCAGTTTGTCAGGGGTGGGCGAAAAACTGTTTTTT. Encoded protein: CASSLSGVGEKLFF.

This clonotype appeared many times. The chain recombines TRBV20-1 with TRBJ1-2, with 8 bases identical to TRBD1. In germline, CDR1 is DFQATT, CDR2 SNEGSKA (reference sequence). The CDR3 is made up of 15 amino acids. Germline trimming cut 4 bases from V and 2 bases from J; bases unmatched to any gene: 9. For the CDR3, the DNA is TGCAGTGCTAAATACGGACAGGGTGGAAACTATGGCTACACCTTC. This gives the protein CSAKYGQGGNYGYTF.

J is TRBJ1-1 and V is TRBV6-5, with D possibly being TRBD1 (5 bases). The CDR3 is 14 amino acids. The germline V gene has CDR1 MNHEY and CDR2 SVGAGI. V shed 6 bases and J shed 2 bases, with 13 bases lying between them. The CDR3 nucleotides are TGTGCCAGCAGCACAGGACACACCAACACTGAAGCTTTCTTT. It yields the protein CASSTGHTNTEAFF.

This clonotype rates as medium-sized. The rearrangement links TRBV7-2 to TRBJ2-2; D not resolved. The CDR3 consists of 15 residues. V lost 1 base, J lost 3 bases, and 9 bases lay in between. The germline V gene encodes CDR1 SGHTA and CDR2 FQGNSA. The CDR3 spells CASSLEGRYTGELFF. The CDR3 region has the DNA TGTGCCAGCAGCTTAGAAGGACGGTACACCGGGGAGCTGTTTTTT.

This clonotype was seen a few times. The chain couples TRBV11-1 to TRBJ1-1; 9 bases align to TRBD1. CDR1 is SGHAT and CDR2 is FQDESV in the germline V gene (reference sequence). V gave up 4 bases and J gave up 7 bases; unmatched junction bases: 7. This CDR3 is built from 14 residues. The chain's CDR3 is CASSSGQGTFEAFF. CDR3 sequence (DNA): TGTGCCAGCAGCTCCGGACAGGGGACCTTTGAAGCTTTCTTT. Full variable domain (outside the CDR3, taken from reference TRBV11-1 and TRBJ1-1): EAEVAQSPRYKITEKSQAVAFWCDPISGHATLYWYRQILGQGPELLVQFQDESVVDDSQLPKDRFSAERLKGVDSTLKIQPAELGDSAMYLCASSSGQGTFEAFFGQGTRLTVV.

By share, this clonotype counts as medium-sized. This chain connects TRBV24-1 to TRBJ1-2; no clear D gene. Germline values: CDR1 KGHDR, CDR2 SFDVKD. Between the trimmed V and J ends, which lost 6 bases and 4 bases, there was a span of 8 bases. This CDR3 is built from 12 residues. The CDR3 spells CATSSDGYGYTF. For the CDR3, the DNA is TGTGCCACCAGTTCCGATGGCTATGGCTACACCTTC.

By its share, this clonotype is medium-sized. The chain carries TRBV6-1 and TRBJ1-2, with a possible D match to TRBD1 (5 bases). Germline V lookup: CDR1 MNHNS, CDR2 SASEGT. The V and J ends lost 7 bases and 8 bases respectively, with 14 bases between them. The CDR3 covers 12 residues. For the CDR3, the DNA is TGTGCCAGCAAAAACTCAGGGAAGGGCTACACCTTC. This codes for CASKNSGKGYTF.

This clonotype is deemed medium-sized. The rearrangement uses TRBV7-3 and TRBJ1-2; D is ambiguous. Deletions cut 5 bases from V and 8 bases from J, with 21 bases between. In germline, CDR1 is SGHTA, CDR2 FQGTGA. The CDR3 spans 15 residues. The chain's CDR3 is CASSPRLMAAYGYTF. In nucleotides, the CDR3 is TGTGCCAGCAGCCCTAGGCTAATGGCTGCCTACGGCTACACCTTC.

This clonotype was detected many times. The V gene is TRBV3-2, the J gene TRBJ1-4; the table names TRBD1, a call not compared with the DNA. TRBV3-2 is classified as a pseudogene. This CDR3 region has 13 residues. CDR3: CASTGPEREKLFF. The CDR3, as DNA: TGTGCCAGCACGGGGCCTGAGCGGGAAAAACTGTTTTTT.

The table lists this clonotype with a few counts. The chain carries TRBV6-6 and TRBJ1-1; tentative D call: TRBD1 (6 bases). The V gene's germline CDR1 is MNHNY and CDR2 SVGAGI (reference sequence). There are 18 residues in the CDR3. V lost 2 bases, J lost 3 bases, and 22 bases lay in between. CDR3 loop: CASSYPPGQTTRDTEAFF. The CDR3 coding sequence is TGTGCCAGCAGTTACCCGCCGGGACAAACAACCAGGGACACTGAAGCTTTCTTT.

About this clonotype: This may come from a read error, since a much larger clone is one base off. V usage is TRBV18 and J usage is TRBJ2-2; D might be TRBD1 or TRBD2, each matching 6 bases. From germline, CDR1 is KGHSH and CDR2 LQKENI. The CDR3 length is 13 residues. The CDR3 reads CASSNREVGELYF. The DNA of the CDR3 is TGTGCCAGCTCAAACAGGGAGGTCGGGGAGCTGTATTTT. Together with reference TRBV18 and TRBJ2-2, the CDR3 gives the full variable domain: NAGVMQNPRHLVRRRGQEARLRCSPMKGHSHVYWYRQLPEEGLKFMVYLQKENIIDESGMPKERFSAEFPKEGPSILRIQQVVRGDSAAYFCASSNREVGELYFGEGSRLTVL.

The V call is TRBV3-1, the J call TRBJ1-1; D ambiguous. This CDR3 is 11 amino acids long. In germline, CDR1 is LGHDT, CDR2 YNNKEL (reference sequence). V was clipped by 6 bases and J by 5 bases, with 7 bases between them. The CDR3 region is CASRGGTEAFF. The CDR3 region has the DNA TGTGCCAGCAGGGGTGGGACTGAAGCTTTCTTT.

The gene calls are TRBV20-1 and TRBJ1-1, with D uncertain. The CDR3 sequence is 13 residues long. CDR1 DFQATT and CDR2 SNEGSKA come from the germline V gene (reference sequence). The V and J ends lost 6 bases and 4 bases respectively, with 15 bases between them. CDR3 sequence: CSAKGVGSTEAFF. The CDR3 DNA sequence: TGCAGTGCCAAGGGCGTCGGGAGCACTGAAGCTTTCTTT.

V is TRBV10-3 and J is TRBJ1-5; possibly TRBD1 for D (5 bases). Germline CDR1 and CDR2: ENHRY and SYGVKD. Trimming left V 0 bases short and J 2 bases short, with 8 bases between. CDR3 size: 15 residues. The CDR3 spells CAISESVGGNQPQHF. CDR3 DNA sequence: TGTGCCATCAGTGAGTCGGTGGGGGGCAATCAGCCCCAGCATTTT.

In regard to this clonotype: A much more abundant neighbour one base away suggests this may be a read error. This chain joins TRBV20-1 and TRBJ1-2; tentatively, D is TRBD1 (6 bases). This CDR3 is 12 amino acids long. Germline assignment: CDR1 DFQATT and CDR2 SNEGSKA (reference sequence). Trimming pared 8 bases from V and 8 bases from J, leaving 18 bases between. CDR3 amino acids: CSMRGEGQGYTF. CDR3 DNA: TGCAGTATGAGAGGGGAAGGACAGGGCTACACCTTC.

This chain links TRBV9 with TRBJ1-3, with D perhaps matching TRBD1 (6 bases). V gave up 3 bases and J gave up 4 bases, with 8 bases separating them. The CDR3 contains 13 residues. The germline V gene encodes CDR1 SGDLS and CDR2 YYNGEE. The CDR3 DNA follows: TGTGCCAGCAGCGCAGGGGACGGAAACACCATATATTTT. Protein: CASSAGDGNTIYF.

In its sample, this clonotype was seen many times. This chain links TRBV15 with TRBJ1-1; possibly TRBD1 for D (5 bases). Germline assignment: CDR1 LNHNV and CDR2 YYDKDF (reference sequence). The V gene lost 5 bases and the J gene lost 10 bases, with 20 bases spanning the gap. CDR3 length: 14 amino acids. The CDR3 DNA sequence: TGTGCCACCAGCCTGGGTGTGGAGGGGAGTGGAGCTTTCTTT. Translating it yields CATSLGVEGSGAFF.

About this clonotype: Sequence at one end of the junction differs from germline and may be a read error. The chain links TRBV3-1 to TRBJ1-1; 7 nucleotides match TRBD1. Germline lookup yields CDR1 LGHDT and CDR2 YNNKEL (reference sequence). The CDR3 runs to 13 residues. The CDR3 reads CASSRQGDTEASF. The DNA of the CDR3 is TGTGCCAGCAGCCGGCAGGGGGACACTGAAGCTTCCTTT.

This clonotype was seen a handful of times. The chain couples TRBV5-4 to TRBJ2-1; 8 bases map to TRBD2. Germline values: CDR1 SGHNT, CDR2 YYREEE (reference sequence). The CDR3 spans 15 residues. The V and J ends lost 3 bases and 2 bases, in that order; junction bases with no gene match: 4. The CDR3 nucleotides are TGTGCCAGCAGCTATGGACTAGCCACCTACAATGAGCAGTTCTTC. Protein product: CASSYGLATYNEQFF.

The CDR3 DNA follows: TGTGCCAGCAGAGCCGGGACCTGGAACACCATATATTTT. Protein sequence: CASRAGTWNTIYF. This rearrangement joins TRBV3-1 to TRBJ1-3, with D perhaps matching TRBD1 (5 bases). This CDR3 region has 13 residues. The V end lost 6 bases, the J end lost 7 bases, and 13 bases lay between the germline ends. Germline lookup yields CDR1 LGHDT and CDR2 YNNKEL (reference sequence). Full variable domain (outside the CDR3, taken from reference TRBV3-1 and TRBJ1-3): DTAVSQTPKYLVTQMGNDKSIKCEQNLGHDTMYWYKQDSKKFLKIMFSYNNKELIINETVPNRFSPKSPDKAHLNLHINSLELGDSAVYFCASRAGTWNTIYFGEGSWLTVV.

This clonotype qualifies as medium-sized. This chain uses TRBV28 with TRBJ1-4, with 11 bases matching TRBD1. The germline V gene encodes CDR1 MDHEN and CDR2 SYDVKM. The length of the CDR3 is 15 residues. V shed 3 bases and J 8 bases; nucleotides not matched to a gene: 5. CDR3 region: CASSFGQGAGEKLFF. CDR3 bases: TGTGCCAGCAGTTTCGGACAGGGGGCAGGAGAAAAACTGTTTTTT.

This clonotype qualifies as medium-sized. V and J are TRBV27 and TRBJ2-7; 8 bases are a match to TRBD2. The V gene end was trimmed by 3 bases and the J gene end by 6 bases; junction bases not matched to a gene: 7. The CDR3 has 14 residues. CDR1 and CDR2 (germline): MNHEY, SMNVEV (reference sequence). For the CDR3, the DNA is TGTGCCAGCAGTTTCTGGGCTAGCGGGCCCGAGCAGTACTTC. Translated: CASSFWASGPEQYF.